The 15 T cell receptor beta chains in this list originate from one sample, sequenced in a study of cytomegalovirus exposure and HLA in healthy donors. PCR employed 60 Vbeta and 13 Jbeta primers. Measured with immunoSEQ multiplex PCR; TCRdb has only the in-frame clones, and not every one. This table holds around 200,000 clones, about three quarters found once. Source material: PBMCs. The receptors derive from a woman aged 55-70 years in good health and CMV-seropositive.

This sequence joins TRBV28 and TRBJ1-3; 7 bases agree with TRBD1. Germline CDR1 reads MDHEN; CDR2 reads SYDVKM. The CDR3 extends over 15 amino acids. J lost 3 bases, V lost 6 bases, and 8 bases had no gene match. The DNA of the CDR3 is TGTGCCAGCAGCCCCTCGGACAGGAATGGAAACACCATATATTTT. This translates into CASSPSDRNGNTIYF.

The V gene is TRBV19, the J gene TRBJ1-2, with a tentative D call TRBD1 (5 bases). V lost 7 bases, J lost 7 bases, and 16 bases lay in between. The CDR3 loop spans 13 amino acids. Germline V gene sequence: CDR1 LNHDA, CDR2 SQIVND (reference sequence). CDR3 coding DNA: TGTGCCAGTACCATCGGGGGTGATCCTGGCTACACCTTC. Its translation is CASTIGGDPGYTF. The full variable domain, with the rest looked up from reference TRBV19 and TRBJ1-2, is DGGITQSPKYLFRKEGQNVTLSCEQNLNHDAMYWYRQDPGQGLRLIYYSQIVNDFQKGDIAEGYSVSREKKESFPLTVTSAQKNPTAFYLCASTIGGDPGYTFGSGTRLTVV.

The J gene is TRBJ2-5, the V gene TRBV7-2, with D possibly matching TRBD2 (5 bases). The germline V and J ends were trimmed by 5 bases and 4 bases, with 11 bases remaining between them. This CDR3 has 13 residues. The germline V gene encodes CDR1 SGHTA and CDR2 FQGNSA. CDR3 coding DNA: TGTGCCAGCAGCGGTCCTAGCTTAGAGACCCAGTACTTC. Its protein product is CASSGPSLETQYF.

The chain recombines TRBV14 with TRBJ2-3, with 9 bases that match TRBD2. Germline assignment: CDR1 SGHDN and CDR2 FVKESK. J was trimmed by 5 bases and V by 4 bases; bases with no gene match: 10. The CDR3 sequence is 16 residues long. CDR3 loop: CASSRHSGGIRDTQYF. CDR3 coding DNA: TGTGCCAGCAGCCGCCATAGCGGGGGAATCAGAGATACGCAGTATTTT.

The rearrangement uses TRBV5-1 and TRBJ2-2; D unresolved. CDR3 length: 14 residues. CDR1 SGHRS and CDR2 YFSETQ come from the germline V gene. V lost 4 bases to trimming and J lost 5 bases, with 12 bases between them. In DNA form, the CDR3 reads TGCGCCAGCAGCCCCTTAGCCTTAACCGGGGAGCTGTTTTTT. Protein sequence: CASSPLALTGELFF.

CDR3: CASSTWTDYPTSGYTF. As DNA, the CDR3 is TGTGCCAGCAGTACGTGGACAGATTATCCGACTAGCGGCTACACCTTC. V gene TRBV25-1 combines with J gene TRBJ1-2, with D possibly TRBD1 on 6 matching bases. Trimming took off 5 bases at V and 8 bases at J, with 24 bases between the two ends. Germline-derived CDR1 and CDR2 are MGHDK and SYGVNS. The CDR3 has 16 residues.

V gene TRBV19 combines with J gene TRBJ2-7; 11 bases match TRBD1. Germline CDR1 is LNHDA and CDR2 is SQIVND (reference sequence). With 4 bases clipped from V and 3 bases from J, the junction kept 8 bases outside the gene matches. The CDR3 has 16 residues. DNA for the CDR3: TGTGCCAGTAGTAGGACCGGGACAGGGGGATACTACGAGCAGTACTTC. It is translated as CASSRTGTGGYYEQYF.

J is TRBJ2-3 and V is TRBV30; 9 bases map to TRBD2. The germline V gene has CDR1 GTSNPN and CDR2 SVGIG (reference sequence). J was trimmed by 4 bases and V by 2 bases; bases with no gene match: 7. This CDR3 comprises 15 residues. CDR3 DNA sequence: TGTGCCTGGAGTAGGAGCGGGGGGCCGCCAGATACGCAGTATTTT. Translated: CAWSRSGGPPDTQYF.

The V call is TRBV10-3, the J call TRBJ2-3; 7 bases align to TRBD2. Losses at the gene ends were 3 bases for V and 2 bases for J; bases not matched to a gene: 2. The germline V gene has CDR1 ENHRY and CDR2 SYGVKD. The CDR3 sequence is 14 residues long. CDR3 DNA sequence: TGTGCCATCAGTGACGGGACTACCACAGATACGCAGTATTTT. This gives the protein CAISDGTTTDTQYF.

The chain employs TRBV6-1 and TRBJ2-1; D gene unclear. The CDR3 is 14 residues long. V was shortened by 3 bases and J by 2 bases, with 8 bases between the two germline ends. Germline V lookup: CDR1 MNHNS, CDR2 SASEGT. The CDR3 loop reads CASSDSLAYNEQFF. DNA of the CDR3: TGTGCCAGCAGTGATAGCCTTGCCTACAATGAGCAGTTCTTC.

J is TRBJ2-5 and V is TRBV30, with TRBD1 matching 7 bases. The CDR3 contains 12 residues. Looked up from germline, CDR1 is GTSNPN and CDR2 is SVGIG (reference sequence). Trimming removed 3 bases from V and 5 bases from J; junction bases left unmatched: 3. The CDR3 is CAWRQQGETQYF. The CDR3 DNA reads TGTGCCTGGAGACAACAGGGGGAGACCCAGTACTTC.

The genes are TRBV21-1 and TRBJ1-6; no DNA check was done on the table's D call, TRBD1. TRBV21-1 is flagged as a pseudogene. The CDR3 is 14 amino acids. In nucleotides, the CDR3 is TGTGCCAGCAGTTCGGACAGCTATAATTCACCCCTCCACTTT. This translates into CASSSDSYNSPLHF.

This rearrangement joins TRBV9 to TRBJ1-5; TRBD1 is a possible D gene (6 bases). The CDR3 is 17 residues long. Germline V lookup: CDR1 SGDLS, CDR2 YYNGEE. The V end lost 0 bases, the J end lost 3 bases, and 16 bases lay between the germline ends. CDR3: CASSVGDRPTSNQPQHF. The CDR3 DNA reads as TGTGCCAGCAGCGTAGGAGACAGGCCTACGTCCAATCAGCCCCAGCATTTT.

The V and J genes are TRBV19 and TRBJ2-7; D is possibly TRBD2 (5 bases). CDR1 is LNHDA and CDR2 is SQIVND in the germline V gene (reference sequence). V lost 4 bases and J 4 bases, leaving 11 bases between the germline ends. The CDR3 totals 13 residues. CDR3 region: CASSTPGGYEQYF. The CDR3 coding sequence is TGTGCCAGTAGTACCCCGGGCGGGTACGAGCAGTACTTC.

The J gene is TRBJ1-6, the V gene TRBV2; the match to TRBD1 covers 7 bases. The V gene's germline CDR1 is SNHLY and CDR2 FYNNEI. V was pared by 5 bases and J by 7 bases, with 5 bases of the junction left unmatched. This CDR3 contains 14 residues. DNA for the CDR3: TGTGCCAGCAGTCGGGACAGAGTCAATTCACCCCTCCACTTT. The encoded protein is CASSRDRVNSPLHF.